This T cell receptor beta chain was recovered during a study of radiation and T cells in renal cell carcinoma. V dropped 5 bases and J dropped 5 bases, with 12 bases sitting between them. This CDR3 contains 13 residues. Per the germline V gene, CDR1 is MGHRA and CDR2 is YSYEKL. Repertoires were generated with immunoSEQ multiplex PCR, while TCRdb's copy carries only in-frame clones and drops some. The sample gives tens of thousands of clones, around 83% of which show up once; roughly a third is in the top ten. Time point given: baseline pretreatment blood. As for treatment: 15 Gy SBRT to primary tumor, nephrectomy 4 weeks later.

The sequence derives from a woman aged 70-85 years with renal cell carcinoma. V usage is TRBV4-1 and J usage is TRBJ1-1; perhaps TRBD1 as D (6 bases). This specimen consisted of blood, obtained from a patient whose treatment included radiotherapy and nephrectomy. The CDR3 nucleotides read TGCGCCAGCAGCATCCTTAGGGGGACTGAAGCTTTCTTT. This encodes CASSILRGTEAFF.